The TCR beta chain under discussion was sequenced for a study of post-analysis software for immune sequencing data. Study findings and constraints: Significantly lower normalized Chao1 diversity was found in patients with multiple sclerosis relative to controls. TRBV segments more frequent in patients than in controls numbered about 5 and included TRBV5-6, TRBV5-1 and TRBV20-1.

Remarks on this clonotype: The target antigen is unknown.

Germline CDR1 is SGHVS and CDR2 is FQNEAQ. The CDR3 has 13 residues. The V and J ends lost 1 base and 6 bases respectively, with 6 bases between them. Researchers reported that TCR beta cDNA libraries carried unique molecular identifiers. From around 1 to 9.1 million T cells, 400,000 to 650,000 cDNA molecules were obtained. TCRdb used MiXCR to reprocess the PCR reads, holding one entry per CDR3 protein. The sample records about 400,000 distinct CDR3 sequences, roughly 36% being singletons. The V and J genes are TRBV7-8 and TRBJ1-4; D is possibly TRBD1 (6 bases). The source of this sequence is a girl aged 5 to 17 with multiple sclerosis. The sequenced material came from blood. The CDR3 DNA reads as TGTGCCAGCAGCTTAGACAGGGATGAAAAACTGTTTTTT. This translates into CASSLDRDEKLFF.